The sequence of this TCR beta chain was determined in a study of shared clonotypes between healthy human individuals. This CDR3 region has 14 residues. Trimming took 4 bases from V and 6 from J, leaving 12 bases between them. Germline V gene lookup returns CDR1 MNHNS and CDR2 SASEGT. Assay used: immunoSEQ multiplex PCR; TCRdb lists only in-frame clones, some missing. This table has about 870,000 clones, over 90% appearing once. Only CD45RO-negative cells positively selected for CCR7 counted as naive CD8 cells, so terminally differentiated effector memory CD45RA+ cells were excluded. Sequenced: naive CD8+ T cells sorted from blood. The chain joins TRBV6-1 to TRBJ1-4; no definite D call. The receptor's source is a man aged 30 to 45 in good health. The CDR3 loop is CASSGFLTDEKLFF. CDR3 DNA: TGTGCCAGCAGTGGATTCCTAACGGATGAAAAACTGTTTTTT.